This T cell receptor (beta chain) was recorded in a study of metastatic and nonmetastatic thyroid tumors. Overall study: Repertoire comparisons spanned blood and tumor or nodule tissue from malignant and benign thyroid patients. Findings of the study overall: Malignant thyroid tumors reportedly had TCR beta diversity that was significantly higher than in benign nodules, in blood and tumor.

Original data processing: In papillary thyroid cancer, a distant-metastasis classifier was built using CDR3 differences across clinicopathological groups. TCRdb reassembled clones from the PCR reads with MiXCR. TCRdb, not the authors, supplied the V and J calls. Found here are 50,000 or so clones, roughly 15% of them singletons; the top ten hold 2.5% to 3%. This clone has ten or more counts. No antigen is known for it. All patients reached thyroid surgery having received no treatment beforehand. The source is a female donor with papillary thyroid cancer or a benign thyroid nodule (not recorded which). Some clones in this sample may be carry-over from other donors' samples. The sequencing input was blood.

The CDR3 is CASSLHRLAGGPLEKNIQYF. CDR3 in DNA: TGTGCCAGCAGCTTACACCGACTAGCGGGAGGGCCCTTAGAGAAAAACATTCAGTACTTC. This chain uses TRBV13 with TRBJ2-4; 14 bases are shared with TRBD2. The CDR3 has 20 amino acids. Looked up from germline, CDR1 is PRHDT and CDR2 is FYEKMQ (reference sequence). V lost 2 bases and J lost 4; bases outside the gene matches: 13.